These 19 T cell receptor beta chains came from one sample sequenced in a study of PD-1 blockade in classical Hodgkin lymphoma. All patients experienced relapse after autologous stem cell transplantation, and brentuximab vedotin exposure was variable. Measured with immunoSEQ multiplex PCR; TCRdb has only the in-frame clones, and not every one. The sample records 70,000 or so clones, about 92% being singletons. Source: peripheral blood mononuclear cells (PBMCs), taken at baseline. The receptors stem from a human donor with classical Hodgkin lymphoma.

The chain recombines TRBV30 with TRBJ2-1, with a possible D match to TRBD1 (5 bases). V lost 3 bases to trimming and J lost 7 bases, with 13 bases between them. Germline assignment: CDR1 GTSNPN and CDR2 SVGIG (reference sequence). CDR3 length: 13 residues. The CDR3 is CAWRLDTRNEQFF. The CDR3 DNA reads as TGTGCCTGGAGGCTGGACACGAGGAATGAGCAGTTCTTC.

This chain uses TRBV6-5 with TRBJ1-1, with a weak D call TRBD1 (5 bases). Germline CDR1 MNHEY, CDR2 SVGAGI. This CDR3 spans 16 amino acids. Trimming cost V 0 bases and J 6 bases, with 17 bases left between them. The CDR3 DNA follows: TGTGCCAGCAGTTACTCGAGGGGAAAGAAGGAAGCTGAAGCTTTCTTT. It codes for CASSYSRGKKEAEAFF.

The genes are TRBV19 and TRBJ2-2; a weak D match, TRBD2 (6 bases). V lost 7 bases, J lost 6 bases, and 18 bases lay in between. The CDR3 is 15 residues long. CDR1 and CDR2 (germline): LNHDA, SQIVND (reference sequence). Here the CDR3 reads CASNSGGPAAGELFF. CDR3 in DNA: TGTGCCAGTAATTCTGGAGGGCCGGCGGCCGGGGAGCTGTTTTTT.

This sequence joins TRBV30 and TRBJ1-1; TRBD1 aligns across 8 bases. The V segment lost 2 bases and the J segment 5 bases; nucleotides outside the gene matches: 10. The CDR3 spans 15 residues. CDR1 is GTSNPN and CDR2 is SVGIG in the germline V gene (reference sequence). The CDR3 is CAWSPVNRGRTEAFF. CDR3 in DNA: TGTGCCTGGAGTCCCGTTAACAGGGGGAGGACTGAAGCTTTCTTT.

The rearrangement joins TRBV4-1 to TRBJ1-4; tentative D call: TRBD1 (5 bases). Trimming took 0 bases from V and 4 from J, leaving 15 bases between them. The germline V gene has CDR1 MGHRA and CDR2 YSYEKL. The CDR3 is 17 residues long. CDR3 in DNA: TGCGCCAGCAGCCAAGATGGGGTGGCAGACAGTAATGAAAAACTGTTTTTT. This encodes CASSQDGVADSNEKLFF.

This chain joins TRBV21-1 and TRBJ1-3. TRBV21-1 is annotated as a pseudogene. This CDR3 spans 19 amino acids. DNA for the CDR3: TGTGCCAGCAGCCGTATCCAACGGGGCAGCAATTTGTTTCGGAACACCATATATTTT. It yields the protein CASSRIQRGSNLFRNTIYF.

The rearrangement uses TRBV7-2 and TRBJ2-1; tentative D call: TRBD2 (6 bases). This CDR3 contains 14 residues. Trimming took 8 bases from V and 7 from J, leaving 18 bases between them. The V gene's germline CDR1 is SGHTA and CDR2 FQGNSA. CDR3 region: CASLRDSYYNEQFF. The CDR3 nucleotides are TGTGCCAGCCTCCGGGACTCCTATTATAATGAGCAGTTCTTC.

The chain combines TRBV7-8 with TRBJ1-2; a weak D match, TRBD1 (5 bases). This CDR3 has 14 amino acids. Germline loops: CDR1 SGHVS, CDR2 FQNEAQ. Trimming removed 2 bases at V and 7 bases at J, with 14 bases between. The CDR3 region is CASSLRGAVSGYTF. The CDR3 nucleotides are TGTGCCAGCAGCTTAAGAGGGGCTGTTAGTGGCTACACCTTC.

The V gene is TRBV5-6, the J gene TRBJ1-2, with 7 bases lining up with TRBD1. The CDR3 has 14 amino acids. The V and J ends lost 2 bases and 4 bases, in that order; junction bases with no gene match: 5. Germline CDR1 reads SGHDT; CDR2 reads YYEEEE. Here the CDR3 reads CASSFEGAGYGYTF. The CDR3 nucleotides read TGTGCCAGCAGCTTTGAGGGGGCTGGCTATGGCTACACCTTC.

The rearrangement links TRBV5-1 to TRBJ2-4; D is uncertain. CDR3 size: 15 residues. Germline V gives CDR1 SGHRS, CDR2 YFSETQ. Trimming pared 0 bases from V and 0 bases from J, leaving 7 bases between. CDR3 loop: CASSLEAVAKNIQYF. CDR3 nucleotides: TGCGCCAGCAGCTTGGAGGCTGTAGCCAAAAACATTCAGTACTTC.

The rearrangement links TRBV28 to TRBJ2-7, with 12 positions matching TRBD1. V was pared by 6 bases and J by 7 bases, with 13 bases of the junction left unmatched. The CDR3 extends over 16 amino acids. CDR1 and CDR2 (germline): MDHEN, SYDVKM. CDR3 region: CASSYPPGQGADEQYF. CDR3 DNA: TGTGCCAGCAGCTACCCGCCGGGACAGGGGGCAGATGAGCAGTACTTC.

This rearrangement joins TRBV4-1 to TRBJ2-3; D may be TRBD1 (5 bases). Germline V gene sequence: CDR1 MGHRA, CDR2 YSYEKL. The V and J ends lost 5 bases and 0 bases respectively, with 9 bases between them. The CDR3 extends over 14 amino acids. CDR3 loop: CASSTGASTDTQYF. The CDR3 DNA follows: TGCGCCAGCAGCACTGGGGCTAGCACAGATACGCAGTATTTT.

The rearrangement uses TRBV6-5 and TRBJ2-7; D not certain. Per the germline V gene, CDR1 is MNHEY and CDR2 is SVGAGI. The CDR3 totals 14 residues. The ends were cut back, 5 bases at V and 3 bases at J, with 14 bases in the middle. The CDR3 region is CASSDTETHYEQYF. CDR3 bases: TGTGCCAGCAGTGACACGGAGACACACTACGAGCAGTACTTC.

This chain links TRBV4-3 with TRBJ2-3; TRBD1 might be the D (5 bases). V was pared by 0 bases and J by 3 bases, with 19 bases between. Germline assignment: CDR1 LGHNA and CDR2 YSLEER. The CDR3 is made up of 18 amino acids. CDR3 loop: CASSQDVIGRANTDTQYF. The CDR3 DNA reads as TGCGCCAGCAGCCAAGATGTTATCGGCAGGGCCAATACAGATACGCAGTATTTT.

This chain connects TRBV4-1 to TRBJ2-5; 7 nucleotides line up with TRBD1. The V and J ends lost 0 bases and 5 bases, in that order; junction bases with no gene match: 12. The V gene's germline CDR1 is MGHRA and CDR2 YSYEKL. The CDR3 has 17 amino acids. The CDR3 spells CASSQDDRVHLTETQYF. Written as DNA, the CDR3 is TGCGCCAGCAGCCAAGACGACAGGGTACATCTCACGGAGACCCAGTACTTC.

The chain joins TRBV9 to TRBJ2-7, with 7 bases aligning to TRBD1. CDR1 is SGDLS, CDR2 YYNGEE, per germline. This CDR3 is built from 15 residues. Germline trimming cut 6 bases from V and 0 bases from J; bases unmatched to any gene: 9. CDR3 amino acids: CASTPTGTDSYEQYF. The CDR3 DNA is TGTGCCAGCACCCCCACGGGGACAGACTCCTACGAGCAGTACTTC.

The V gene is TRBV28, the J gene TRBJ1-5; possibly TRBD1 for D (6 bases). The CDR3 is made up of 16 amino acids. Per germline, CDR1 MDHEN and CDR2 SYDVKM. Trimming shortened V by 5 bases and J by 5 bases, and 19 bases separated the two germline ends. CDR3 sequence: CASSPTSGGRDQPQHF. In DNA, the CDR3 is TGTGCCAGCAGTCCGACCTCGGGGGGGCGGGATCAGCCCCAGCATTTT.

The chain carries TRBV21-1 and TRBJ2-3; the D segment call TRBD1 is taken from the table without a DNA check. TRBV21-1 is a pseudogene segment. The CDR3 loop spans 23 amino acids. As DNA, the CDR3 is TGTGCCAGCAGCGGACCGGGACAGGGGGTTTGGAGCGGGGAGGCTAGTACTCCAGATACGCAGTATTTT. The encoded protein is CASSGPGQGVWSGEASTPDTQYF.

In its sample, this clone was seen a few times. The rearrangement joins TRBV10-2 to TRBJ2-7; 10 positions agree with TRBD2. The CDR3 consists of 14 residues. Germline V lookup: CDR1 WSHSY, CDR2 SAAADI. The junction had 7 bases not matched to a gene; V was cut back by 4 bases and J by 7 bases. As DNA, the CDR3 is TGCGCCAGCAGTGTAGCGGGGGGCCCCTCTGAGCAGTACTTC. Amino acid sequence: CASSVAGGPSEQYF.